The T cell receptor (beta chain) described here comes from a study of CD8 T cells in ankylosing spondylitis. General study findings and limits: Disease-linked clones reportedly showed significant enrichment in matched ankylosing spondylitis synovial fluid. Prior work had noted some motif variants in reactive arthritis blood and synovial fluid. It appeared that ankylosing spondylitis blood was characterized by a TCR beta motif of several highly homologous variants.

Germline CDR1 and CDR2: SGHVS and FNYEAQ. This CDR3 contains 16 residues. V lost 1 base and J lost 8; bases outside the gene matches: 6. On this clonotype: Its antigen is unidentified.

TCRdb called the 5' RACE reads again in MiXCR, with one record for every CDR3 protein. The table has about 440,000 distinct CDR3 sequences, 15% to 20% seen once. This receptor was identified in a male donor with ankylosing spondylitis. Sequenced: blood, either unsorted or a sorted T cell fraction (not recorded which). The chain employs TRBV7-6 and TRBJ2-1; TRBD2 agrees at 12 bases. The CDR3 nucleotides are TGTGCCAGCAGCTTAGGTGCTAGCGGGGGGGTGTATGAGCAGTTCTTC. This encodes CASSLGASGGVYEQFF.